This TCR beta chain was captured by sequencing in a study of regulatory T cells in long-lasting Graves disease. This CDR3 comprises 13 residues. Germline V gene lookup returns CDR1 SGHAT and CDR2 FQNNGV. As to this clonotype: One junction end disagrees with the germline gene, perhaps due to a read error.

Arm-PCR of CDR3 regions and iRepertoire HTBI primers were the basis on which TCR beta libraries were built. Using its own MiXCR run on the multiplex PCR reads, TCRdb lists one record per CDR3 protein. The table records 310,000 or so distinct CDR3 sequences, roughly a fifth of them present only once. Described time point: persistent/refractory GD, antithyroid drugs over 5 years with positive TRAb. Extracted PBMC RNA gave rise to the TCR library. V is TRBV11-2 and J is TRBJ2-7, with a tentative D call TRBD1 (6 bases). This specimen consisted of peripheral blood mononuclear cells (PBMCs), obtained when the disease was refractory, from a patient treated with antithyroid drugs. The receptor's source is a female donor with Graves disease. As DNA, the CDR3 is TGTGCCAGCAGCCCCGGGACAAATTACGAGCAGCACTTC. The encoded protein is CASSPGTNYEQHF.